These 23 T cell receptor beta chains were all obtained from the same sample, sequenced in a study of human T cells and chemical hapten exposure (dated by TCRdb to about 2021). The meaning of the sample's time point label: pre-sensitization, week 0. What this sample's treatment or condition label stands for: therapeutic diphenylcyclopropenone sensitization with weekly scalp DPC. The method was RACE. Sequenced on a NextSeq 500. The raw public reads went through TCRdb reprocessing: fastp at Q25, MiXCR clone calling, in-frame beta chains kept. When rows share a CDR3 protein, they turn into one entry using the most common DNA and genes. This sample gives about 270,000 distinct CDR3 sequences in total; approximately 7.5% of them show up just once. Around 1.2% of the sample comes from the top ten. Material: whole blood, obtained in connection with sensitization to the hapten diphenylcyclopropenone (DPC). These receptors were taken from a man younger than 35 with alopecia areata. Some clones in this sample may be carry-over from other donors' samples.

This clonotype was recorded at least ten times. The rearrangement links TRBV7-2 to TRBJ2-1; D is tentatively TRBD1 or TRBD2 (5 bases each). Germline CDR1 is SGHTA and CDR2 is FQGNSA. This CDR3 spans 13 amino acids. V lost 5 bases and J 4 bases, leaving 9 bases between the germline ends. The CDR3 is CASSPGTYNEQFF. CDR3 coding DNA: TGTGCCAGCAGCCCCGGGACGTACAATGAGCAGTTCTTC.

This clonotype was observed a handful of times. V gene TRBV7-8 combines with J gene TRBJ2-7, with D maybe TRBD2 (6 bases). The CDR3 runs to 14 residues. The germline CDR1 and CDR2 sequences are SGHVS and FQNEAQ. Trimming pared 4 bases from V and 1 base from J, leaving 11 bases between. CDR3 residues: CASSSGVLSYEQYV. The CDR3 DNA is TGTGCCAGCAGCTCGGGGGTCTTGTCCTACGAGCAGTACGTC.

In this sample, this clonotype turned up a few times. The chain uses TRBV28 and TRBJ2-2, with D maybe TRBD2 (6 bases). The CDR3 length is 17 residues. Germline V gives CDR1 MDHEN, CDR2 SYDVKM. V lost 6 bases to trimming and J lost 0 bases, with 17 bases between them. CDR3 amino acids: CASSPIPGDPNTGELFF. The CDR3 DNA sequence: TGTGCCAGCAGCCCGATCCCGGGGGACCCGAACACCGGGGAGCTGTTTTTT.

In nucleotides, the CDR3 is TGTGCCAGCAGTTACTCGAGTAATCAGCCCCAGCATTTT. Translated, it gives CASSYSSNQPQHF. The chain links TRBV6-2 or TRBV6-3 to TRBJ1-5; no clear D. Per the germline V gene, CDR1 is MNHEY and CDR2 is SVGEGT. The CDR3 runs 13 residues. V shed 0 bases and J shed 4 bases, with 4 bases lying between them.

Many counts were recorded for this clonotype. The chain couples TRBV11-2 to TRBJ2-1, with D tentatively TRBD2 (5 bases). Trimming took off 2 bases at V and 9 bases at J, with 17 bases between the two ends. This CDR3 has 15 residues. Germline V CDR1 and CDR2: SGHAT, FQNNGV. CDR3 residues: CASSLYLVGEGEQFF. CDR3 sequence (DNA): TGTGCCAGCAGCTTATATTTAGTGGGAGAAGGTGAGCAGTTCTTC.

This clonotype has more than one count but fewer than ten. The chain employs TRBV5-4 and TRBJ1-2; weak D call: TRBD1 (5 bases). The CDR3 has 13 amino acids. Trimming removed 5 bases at V and 10 bases at J, with 18 bases between. From germline, CDR1 is SGHNT and CDR2 YYREEE (reference sequence). The DNA of the CDR3 is TGTGCCAGCAGACCAGACAGATTTTTCATCTACACCTTC. Its translation: CASRPDRFFIYTF.

J is TRBJ2-5 and V is TRBV29-1, with D possibly being TRBD2 (6 bases). Looked up from germline, CDR1 is SQVTM and CDR2 is ANQGSEA. V lost 7 bases, J lost 2 bases, and 17 bases lay in between. This CDR3 is 14 amino acids long. The CDR3 is CSGTKGLVQETQYF. The CDR3, as DNA: TGCAGCGGGACGAAGGGACTTGTACAAGAGACCCAGTACTTC.

The table lists this clonotype with many counts. The CDR3 protein is CSAGQTLEETQYF. The CDR3, as DNA: TGCAGTGCTGGCCAAACGCTCGAAGAGACCCAGTACTTC. The V call is TRBV20-1, the J call TRBJ2-5; D unclear. Germline CDR1 is DFQATT and CDR2 is SNEGSKA (reference sequence). CDR3 length equals 13 residues. V gave up 5 bases and J gave up 3 bases, with 13 bases separating them.

This clonotype came up many times. This rearrangement joins TRBV24-1 to TRBJ1-4, with D possibly matching TRBD1 (5 bases). This CDR3 is built from 15 residues. Looked up from germline, CDR1 is KGHDR and CDR2 is SFDVKD. V was trimmed by 4 bases and J by 7 bases, leaving 15 bases between them. CDR3 region: CATSEGTRVAEKLFF. The CDR3 coding sequence is TGTGCCACCAGTGAGGGGACGAGGGTTGCTGAAAAACTGTTTTTT.

The V gene is TRBV7-8, the J gene TRBJ1-1; D possibly corresponds to TRBD1 (5 bases). The CDR3 has 14 residues. The germline V gene has CDR1 SGHVS and CDR2 FQNEAQ. Trimming removed 0 bases from V and 6 bases from J, with 11 bases in between. The CDR3 DNA sequence: TGTGCCAGCAGCTTAGCGTTACCGGGGCCTGAAGCTTTCTTT. Protein: CASSLALPGPEAFF.

This clonotype has at least ten counts. The chain has TRBV14 and TRBJ1-6; D ambiguous. The germline V gene encodes CDR1 SGHDN and CDR2 FVKESK. The CDR3 consists of 18 residues. V lost 0 bases and J 0 bases, leaving 12 bases between the germline ends. CDR3 residues: CASSQEGPLNSYNSPLHF. CDR3 sequence (DNA): TGTGCCAGCAGCCAAGAAGGTCCACTGAACTCCTATAATTCACCCCTCCACTTT.

In its sample, this clonotype was seen a few times. This chain connects TRBV5-1 to TRBJ1-6, with 7 bases that match TRBD1. Germline CDR1 is SGHRS and CDR2 is YFSETQ. V shed 0 bases and J 4 bases; nucleotides not matched to a gene: 1. There are 15 residues in the CDR3. The CDR3 nucleotides read TGCGCCAGCAGCTTGGGGACAGGATATAATTCACCCCTCCACTTT. Protein product: CASSLGTGYNSPLHF. Full variable domain (remainder filled in from reference TRBV5-1 and TRBJ1-6): KAGVTQTPRYLIKTRGQQVTLSCSPISGHRSVSWYQQTPGQGLQFLFEYFSETQRNKGNFPGRFSGRQFSNSRSEMNVSTLELGDSALYLCASSLGTGYNSPLHFGNGTRLTVT.

V gene TRBV4-3 combines with J gene TRBJ1-4, with TRBD1 as a possible D gene (5 bases). The CDR3 is made up of 18 amino acids. V lost 0 bases and J lost 0, with 14 bases in between. Germline loops: CDR1 LGHNA, CDR2 YSLEER. The CDR3 loop reads CASSQDLDSFTTNEKLFF. CDR3 nucleotide sequence: TGCGCCAGCAGCCAAGATCTTGACAGCTTTACAACTAATGAAAAACTGTTTTTT.

This sequence joins TRBV7-2 and TRBJ1-1, with D perhaps TRBD1 (5 bases). Germline CDR1 is SGHTA and CDR2 is FQGNSA. The V end lost 1 base, the J end lost 7 bases, and 10 bases lay between the germline ends. The length of the CDR3 is 13 residues. For the CDR3, the DNA is TGTGCCAGCAGCTTAGAACCCAGGGTTGAAGCTTTCTTT. This sequence encodes CASSLEPRVEAFF.

The table lists this clonotype with many counts. The gene calls are TRBV7-2 and TRBJ1-4, with no clear D. Germline lookup yields CDR1 SGHTA and CDR2 FQGNSA. CDR3 length: 15 residues. Trimming removed 5 bases from V and 5 bases from J, with 15 bases in between. CDR3 sequence: CASSPIRGPNEKLFF. The CDR3 DNA follows: TGTGCCAGCAGCCCTATACGGGGTCCCAATGAAAAACTGTTTTTT.

This rearrangement joins TRBV6-6 to TRBJ1-6; perhaps TRBD1 as D (6 bases). Deletions cut 6 bases from V and 7 bases from J, with 13 bases between. CDR1 is MNHNY, CDR2 SVGAGI, per germline (reference sequence). The CDR3 runs to 14 residues. This chain's CDR3 is CASRPGGRNSPLHF. Written as DNA, the CDR3 is TGTGCCAGCAGGCCGGGGGGGCGAAATTCACCCCTCCACTTT.

This clonotype was found many times. CDR3 DNA sequence: TGTGCCAGCAGTTTAGCAGCCTACGAGCAGTACGTC. Protein product: CASSLAAYEQYV. The chain recombines TRBV27 with TRBJ2-7; D is unclear. Trimming removed 2 bases from V and 2 bases from J, with 4 bases in between. The CDR3 has 12 residues. In germline, CDR1 is MNHEY, CDR2 SMNVEV (reference sequence).

This clonotype was detected only a few times. The CDR3 coding sequence is TGTGCCATCAGTGATGGGACAGGGGGCCTTGAGCAGTTCTTC. Its protein product is CAISDGTGGLEQFF. The chain has TRBV10-3 and TRBJ2-1; 12 bases agree with TRBD1. The CDR3 length is 14 residues. Germline V gene lookup returns CDR1 ENHRY and CDR2 SYGVKD. The V segment lost 3 bases and the J segment 9 bases; nucleotides outside the gene matches: 3.

V gene TRBV5-1 combines with J gene TRBJ2-3, with no clear D. The CDR3 runs to 13 residues. V was clipped by 0 bases and J by 5 bases, with 7 bases between them. Per the germline V gene, CDR1 is SGHRS and CDR2 is YFSETQ. The DNA of the CDR3 is TGCGCCAGCAGCTTGGCCTTAGAAGATACGCAGTATTTT. Translating it yields CASSLALEDTQYF. Together with reference TRBV5-1 and TRBJ2-3, the CDR3 gives the full variable domain: KAGVTQTPRYLIKTRGQQVTLSCSPISGHRSVSWYQQTPGQGLQFLFEYFSETQRNKGNFPGRFSGRQFSNSRSEMNVSTLELGDSALYLCASSLALEDTQYFGPGTRLTVL.

The chain is built from TRBV10-3 and TRBJ2-3, with 8 bases fitting TRBD2. The CDR3 is made up of 14 amino acids. Germline V gives CDR1 ENHRY, CDR2 SYGVKD. The V and J ends lost 10 bases and 2 bases, in that order; junction bases with no gene match: 8. The CDR3 loop is CASAGGPTTDTQYF. In DNA form, the CDR3 reads TGTGCCAGCGCGGGGGGACCCACCACAGATACGCAGTATTTT.

For this clonotype: A read error may be the cause here, since a much bigger clone is one base away. V is TRBV20-1 and J is TRBJ1-2, with D tentatively TRBD1 (5 bases). The CDR3 sequence is 13 residues long. Germline CDR1 is DFQATT and CDR2 is SNEGSKA (reference sequence). CDR3 nucleotide sequence: TGCAGTGCCCCGCCGGGCCAGGGTAATGGCTGCACCTTC. Translated, it gives CSAPPGQGNGCTF.

The table lists this clonotype with many counts. This chain joins TRBV5-1 and TRBJ2-2, with no clear D. CDR1 SGHRS and CDR2 YFSETQ come from the germline V gene. Trimming took 0 bases from V and 0 from J, leaving 6 bases between them. The CDR3 length is 15 residues. The CDR3 here is CASSLVEPNTGELFF. In nucleotides, the CDR3 is TGCGCCAGCAGCTTGGTAGAGCCGAACACCGGGGAGCTGTTTTTT.

The chain combines TRBV6-6 with TRBJ2-7; 12 nucleotides line up with TRBD1. Germline V gene sequence: CDR1 MNHNY, CDR2 SVGAGI (reference sequence). This CDR3 region has 14 residues. The V segment lost 7 bases and the J segment 4 bases; nucleotides outside the gene matches: 5. Here the CDR3 DNA reads TGTGCCAGCAAACGGGACAGGGGGCTATACGAGCAGTACTTC. This gives the protein CASKRDRGLYEQYF.